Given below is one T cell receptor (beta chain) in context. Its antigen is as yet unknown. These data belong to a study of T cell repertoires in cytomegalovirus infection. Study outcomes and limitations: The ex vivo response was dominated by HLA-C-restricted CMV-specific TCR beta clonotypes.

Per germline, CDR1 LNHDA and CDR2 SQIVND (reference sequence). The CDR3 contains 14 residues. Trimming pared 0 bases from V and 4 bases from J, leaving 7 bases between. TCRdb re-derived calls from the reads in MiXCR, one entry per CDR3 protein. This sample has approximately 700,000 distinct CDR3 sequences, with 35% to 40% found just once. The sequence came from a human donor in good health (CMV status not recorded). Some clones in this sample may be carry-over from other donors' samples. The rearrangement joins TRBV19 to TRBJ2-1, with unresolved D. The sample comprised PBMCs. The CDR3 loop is CASSIDQSYNEQFF. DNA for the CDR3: TGTGCCAGTAGTATAGATCAAAGTTACAATGAGCAGTTCTTC.